The rows below give T cell receptor beta chains drawn from one sample of a study of T cells after yellow fever vaccination. TCRdb called the 5' RACE reads again in MiXCR, with one record for every CDR3 protein. The sample gives about 550,000 distinct CDR3 sequences, 15% to 20% of which show up once; 14% is in the top ten. Source: PBMCs, taken 15 days after the yellow fever booster vaccination. All receptors come from a man aged 30 to 45 who received the YFV17D yellow fever vaccine. CDR3s include the opening cysteine and the closing phenylalanine or tryptophan. The D gene is left open where the match is weak. Size is omitted from some rows. Given values are once, few, many or a class for expanded clones.

clone_size j_call d_call v_call cdr3_nt cdr3_aa
. TRBJ2-3 TRBD1 TRBV5-1 TGCGCCACCAGCCGGGACAGGGCCGAAGATACGCAGTATTTT CATSRDRAEDTQYF
few TRBJ2-1 . TRBV5-1 TGCGCCAGCAGCTTGTCTTTTAGGACCCTCAGCTCCTACAATGAGCAGTTCTTC CASSLSFRTLSSYNEQFF
. TRBJ2-7 TRBD2 TRBV2 TGTGCCAGCAGTAGAACTAGCGGGCCATTCTCCGAGCAGTACTTC CASSRTSGPFSEQYF
many TRBJ1-3 . TRBV6-6 TGTGCCGGGGGCTCTGGAAACACCATATATTTT CAGGSGNTIYF
. TRBJ2-2 . TRBV10-3 TGTGCCATCAACGGGGAGGCCGGGGAGCTGTTTTTT CAINGEAGELFF
once TRBJ2-7 TRBD2 TRBV15 TGTGCCACCAGCAGAGCCGAGGGTCTAGCGGGCTACGAGCAGTACTTC CATSRAEGLAGYEQYF
. TRBJ2-2 TRBD2 TRBV10-3 TGTGCCATCAGCGCTAGCGGGAGGAGAAACACCGGGGAGCTGTTTTTT CAISASGRRNTGELFF
few TRBJ2-5 TRBD2 TRBV12-3/TRBV12-4 TGTGCCAGCAATTTAGGCGGGGGGATGTTGATGGAGACCCAGTACTTC CASNLGGGMLMETQYF
. TRBJ2-5 . TRBV28 TGTGCCAGCAACATTTCGGCGGGACGGAAGACCCAGTACTTC CASNISAGRKTQYF
. TRBJ2-2 TRBD2 TRBV20-1 TGCAGTGCCTCCGGGACTAGCACCGGGGAGCTGTTTTTT CSASGTSTGELFF
. TRBJ1-5 TRBD1 TRBV29-1 TGCAGCGTTGCAACGGGACAGGGGCCAAATCAGCCCCAGCATTTT CSVATGQGPNQPQHF
. TRBJ2-1 TRBD2 TRBV7-6 TGTGCCAGCAGCTCTGCTAGCGGCGCGTACAATGAGCAGTTCTTC CASSSASGAYNEQFF
. TRBJ1-6 . TRBV12-3/TRBV12-4 TGTGCCAGCGCAACGACATGGGTTAATTCACCCCTCCACTTT CASATTWVNSPLHF
. TRBJ2-1 . TRBV12-3/TRBV12-4 TGTGCCAGCAGCCCTCGTAGCCGGACTCACAATGAGCAGTTCTTC CASSPRSRTHNEQFF
. TRBJ2-5 . TRBV20-1 TGCAGTGCTAGAGATAGCGGTTTGGACCAGGGGACCCAGTACTTC CSARDSGLDQGTQYF
. TRBJ1-6 . TRBV27 TGTGCCAGCAGGGTTGGCGCCGGCGATTCACCCCTCCACTTT CASRVGAGDSPLHF
. TRBJ1-2 . TRBV4-3 TGCGCCAGCAGCCAAGGCCTGGATTCAGAGGACTATGGCTACACCTTC CASSQGLDSEDYGYTF
. TRBJ1-3 . TRBV3-1 TGTGCCAGCAGCCGCCAACCGGAGGGGAACACCATATATTTT CASSRQPEGNTIYF
. TRBJ2-5 TRBD2 TRBV3-1 TGTGCCAGCAGAGGAAAGGGGACTAGCGGGAGGAAAGAGACCCAGTACTTC CASRGKGTSGRKETQYF
. TRBJ2-7 TRBD1 TRBV6-1 TGTGCCAGCAGGAACACTGGGACAGGGGGCGAACAGTACTTC CASRNTGTGGEQYF
few TRBJ2-7 . TRBV29-1 TGCAGCGTTGAACCCCCAGGGGTCTACGAGCAGTACTTC CSVEPPGVYEQYF